The 10 T cell receptor beta chains below come from one sample, sequenced in a study of shared clonotypes between healthy human individuals. Some clones are missing from TCRdb's copy, which holds only in-frame ones; the method was immunoSEQ multiplex PCR. The table lists 550,000 to 750,000 clones, nearly 97% of them singletons, with 0.085% to 0.11% in the top ten. Positive CCR7 selection of CD45RO-negative cells yielded the naive CD8 cells, and terminally differentiated effector memory CD45RA+ cells were excluded. Source material: naive CD8+ T cells sorted from blood. These receptors all stem from a woman aged 30 to 39 in good health.

This rearrangement joins TRBV9 to TRBJ2-7, with 9 bases fitting TRBD2. Germline V CDR1 and CDR2: SGDLS, YYNGEE. V gave up 0 bases and J gave up 6 bases; unmatched junction bases: 7. The CDR3 is 15 residues long. This CDR3 is CASSVGGSGSGEQYF. In nucleotides, the CDR3 is TGTGCCAGCAGCGTAGGGGGTAGCGGGAGCGGCGAGCAGTACTTC.

The rearrangement joins TRBV30 to TRBJ2-7, with D unresolved. The V gene's germline CDR1 is GTSNPN and CDR2 SVGIG (reference sequence). V dropped 5 bases and J dropped 4 bases, with 12 bases sitting between them. CDR3 length equals 12 residues. The CDR3 region is CAWGSDPYEQYF. CDR3 DNA: TGTGCCTGGGGCTCAGACCCATACGAGCAGTACTTC.

This chain connects TRBV2 to TRBJ2-7; D gene uncertain. Looked up from germline, CDR1 is SNHLY and CDR2 is FYNNEI. CDR3 size: 15 residues. The V and J ends lost 6 bases and 4 bases respectively, with 19 bases between them. Written as DNA, the CDR3 is TGTGCCAGCAGCCCCGGGCTCCCGTCTATATACGAGCAGTACTTC. Its translation: CASSPGLPSIYEQYF.

This clone has a single count. The chain couples TRBV9 to TRBJ2-3; the match to TRBD2 covers 11 bases. J was trimmed by 5 bases and V by 4 bases; bases with no gene match: 6. The CDR3 covers 15 residues. Germline V gives CDR1 SGDLS, CDR2 YYNGEE. CDR3 amino acids: CASSPLGTSGDTQYF. For the CDR3, the DNA is TGTGCCAGCAGCCCCCTGGGGACTAGCGGAGATACGCAGTATTTT.

The rearrangement links TRBV19 to TRBJ2-5; TRBD2 matches at 8 bases. The DNA end is a closer match to TRBJ2-7, so the J assignment may be wrong. This CDR3 region has 14 residues. Germline V CDR1 and CDR2: LNHDA, SQIVND (reference sequence). CDR3 coding DNA: TGTGCCAGTAGTAAGCGGGAGACCCCCTCCGAGCAGTACTTC. Translating it yields CASSKRETPSEQYF.

This clone was counted once. CDR3 sequence: CASSPPGGPIYEQYF. The CDR3 DNA is TGTGCCAGCAGCCCCCCGGGGGGCCCGATCTACGAGCAGTACTTC. This chain links TRBV11-2 with TRBJ2-5; tentative D call: TRBD2 (7 bases). The J call could be wrong; TRBJ2-7 is a better fit for the DNA end. The CDR3 runs to 15 residues. Per germline, CDR1 SGHAT and CDR2 FQNNGV.

This clone was counted only a few times. The chain joins TRBV4-2 to TRBJ1-5; D is uncertain. This CDR3 spans 14 amino acids. Trimming took 0 bases from V and 4 from J, leaving 7 bases between them. Germline CDR1 LGHNA, CDR2 YNFKEQ. CDR3 in amino acids: CASSQDGGNQPQHF. The CDR3, as DNA: TGTGCCAGCAGCCAAGATGGAGGGAATCAGCCCCAGCATTTT.

The rearrangement joins TRBV7-9 to TRBJ2-7, with 9 bases matching TRBD1. This CDR3 comprises 15 residues. Germline V CDR1 and CDR2: SEHNR, FQNEAQ (reference sequence). After removal of 5 bases from V and 1 base from J, the junction contained 6 bases not matched to a gene. CDR3 DNA: TGTGCCAGCAGCCCTAGGGGGACAGGGTCCTACGAGCAGTACTTC. Its translation is CASSPRGTGSYEQYF.

V is TRBV13 and J is TRBJ2-3, with D possibly being TRBD1 (5 bases). The CDR3 covers 13 residues. Germline CDR1 reads PRHDT; CDR2 reads FYEKMQ (reference sequence). V was trimmed by 5 bases and J by 5 bases, leaving 11 bases between them. CDR3 DNA: TGTGCCAGCAGCCTAAGTAGGGGAGATACGCAGTATTTT. Protein: CASSLSRGDTQYF.

The DNA of the CDR3 is TGTGCCAGCAGGCCAGGACAGGGGCTCTACGAGCAGTACTTC. This sequence encodes CASRPGQGLYEQYF. The chain is built from TRBV28 and TRBJ2-7, with TRBD1 identical over 9 bases. CDR1 is MDHEN and CDR2 is SYDVKM in the germline V gene. Losses at the gene ends were 6 bases for V and 3 bases for J; bases not matched to a gene: 6. The CDR3 is 14 residues long. Full variable domain (outside the CDR3, taken from reference TRBV28 and TRBJ2-7): DVKVTQSSRYLVKRTGEKVFLECVQDMDHENMFWYRQDPGLGLRLIYFSYDVKMKEKGDIPEGYSVSREKKERFSLILESASTNQTSMYLCASRPGQGLYEQYFGPGTRLTVT.